The 4 T cell receptor beta chains presented below share a single source sample, sequenced in a study of shared clonotypes between healthy human individuals. Generated by immunoSEQ multiplex PCR, the TCRdb table keeps only in-frame clones and is missing some. Of 490,000 or so clones detected, roughly 78% appear once; the ten largest clones hold over 9.5%. Sequencing was carried out using PBMCs. These receptors originate from a woman aged 40 to 49 in good health. Some clones in this sample may be carry-over from other donors' samples.

This clone was detected a few times. Distinct nucleotide sequences in the sample also encode this CDR3. The rearrangement joins TRBV5-4 to TRBJ2-5; D gene uncertain. CDR3 length: 14 residues. V gave up 0 bases and J gave up 3 bases, with 9 bases separating them. Germline V gives CDR1 SGHNT, CDR2 YYREEE (reference sequence). Here the CDR3 reads CASSLGVAEETQYF. CDR3 sequence (DNA): TGTGCCAGCAGCTTGGGGGTAGCTGAAGAGACCCAGTACTTC.

The rearrangement joins TRBV6-1 to TRBJ1-4; D may be TRBD1 (5 bases). V was clipped by 2 bases and J by 8 bases, with 15 bases between them. Germline V gene lookup returns CDR1 MNHNS and CDR2 SASEGT. The CDR3 totals 15 residues. This chain's CDR3 is CASSESEGRWEKLFF. CDR3 in DNA: TGTGCCAGCAGTGAATCGGAGGGGAGGTGGGAAAAACTGTTTTTT.

The chain links TRBV19 to TRBJ2-7, with 7 nucleotides matching TRBD1. There are 14 residues in the CDR3. Germline lookup yields CDR1 LNHDA and CDR2 SQIVND (reference sequence). The V and J ends lost 4 bases and 6 bases, in that order; junction bases with no gene match: 9. For the CDR3, the DNA is TGTGCCAGTAGTACGAACAGGGGTCGTCTCGAGCAGTACTTC. Translation gives CASSTNRGRLEQYF. Complete variable domain (other parts from reference TRBV19 and TRBJ2-7): DGGITQSPKYLFRKEGQNVTLSCEQNLNHDAMYWYRQDPGQGLRLIYYSQIVNDFQKGDIAEGYSVSREKKESFPLTVTSAQKNPTAFYLCASSTNRGRLEQYFGPGTRLTVT.

The V and J genes are TRBV2 and TRBJ1-1; the D gene is possibly TRBD1 (5 bases). Trimming removed 3 bases at V and 3 bases at J, with 8 bases between. Germline loops: CDR1 SNHLY, CDR2 FYNNEI. This CDR3 contains 13 residues. CDR3 DNA: TGTGCCAGCAGTGAGGACAAGCACACTGAAGCTTTCTTT. Protein product: CASSEDKHTEAFF.